These 17 T cell receptor beta chains share one sample of origin, sequenced in a study of CD8 T cells in Susac syndrome. cDNA came from approximately 0.5 to 1 ug RNA primed by random hexamers. TCRdb recomputed calls from the immunoSEQ multiplex PCR reads with MiXCR, one row per CDR3 protein. The data show hundreds of thousands of distinct CDR3 sequences, approximately 94% seen once. Sequenced material: CD4+ T cells from PBMCs. All receptors come from a human donor with Susac syndrome.

This sequence joins TRBV3-1 and TRBJ1-6; the D gene is possibly TRBD1 (6 bases). V lost 2 bases and J 8 bases, leaving 13 bases between the germline ends. Per germline, CDR1 LGHDT and CDR2 YNNKEL (reference sequence). This CDR3 contains 15 residues. Here the CDR3 DNA reads TGTGCCAGCAGCCAAACACGGACAGAGGATTCACCCCTCCACTTT. The encoded protein is CASSQTRTEDSPLHF.

The chain uses TRBV4-2 and TRBJ1-1; D call uncertain. V lost 0 bases to trimming and J lost 4 bases, with 15 bases between them. Germline V CDR1 and CDR2: LGHNA, YNFKEQ. This CDR3 is 16 amino acids long. The CDR3 nucleotides are TGTGCCAGCAGCCAAGAGGTGTCAGTGCCGGGCACTGAAGCTTTCTTT. It codes for CASSQEVSVPGTEAFF.

The J gene is TRBJ1-2, the V gene TRBV12-3 or TRBV12-4; TRBD1 aligns across 8 bases. V lost 6 bases and J lost 1; bases outside the gene matches: 10. This CDR3 is built from 16 residues. The CDR3, as DNA: TGTGCCAGCAGGGGACTAGGACAGGGCATTAACTATGGCTACACCTTC. Protein product: CASRGLGQGINYGYTF.

In this sample, this clonotype turned up once. CDR3 bases: TGTGCCTGGAGTGCCGTCGGGGTATCCTACGAGCAGTACTTC. Protein: CAWSAVGVSYEQYF. V is TRBV30 and J is TRBJ2-7; a weak D match, TRBD2 (5 bases). Germline CDR1 reads GTSNPN; CDR2 reads SVGIG (reference sequence). Trimming took off 1 base at V and 1 base at J, with 11 bases between the two ends. The CDR3 has 14 amino acids.

This clonotype was counted a few times. The CDR3 sequence is CASRTRTSGTDTQYF. The CDR3 nucleotides read TGTGCCAGCAGGACTCGGACTAGCGGTACAGATACGCAGTATTTT. The rearrangement links TRBV2 to TRBJ2-3; TRBD2 matches 10 bases. V lost 6 bases and J lost 3; bases outside the gene matches: 6. The germline V gene has CDR1 SNHLY and CDR2 FYNNEI. The CDR3 is 15 amino acids. The full variable domain, rest sourced from reference TRBV2 and TRBJ2-3, is EPEVTQTPSHQVTQMGQEVILRCVPISNHLYFYWYRQILGQKVEFLVSFYNNEISEKSEIFDDQFSVERPDGSNFTLKIRSTKLEDSAMYFCASRTRTSGTDTQYFGPGTRLTVL.

This sequence joins TRBV30 and TRBJ1-5, with TRBD1 as a possible D gene (6 bases). Per germline, CDR1 GTSNPN and CDR2 SVGIG (reference sequence). V was clipped by 5 bases and J by 10 bases, with 21 bases between them. This CDR3 has 14 residues. The CDR3 DNA follows: TGTGCCTGGGCTGGGGGCCAGGGGCTTTCCCCCCAGCATTTT. It encodes CAWAGGQGLSPQHF.

This clonotype appeared a single time. V and J are TRBV20-1 and TRBJ1-1; D remains unclear. Trimming stripped 6 bases from V and 3 bases from J, with 11 bases between. The CDR3 sequence is 12 residues long. Germline V lookup: CDR1 DFQATT, CDR2 SNEGSKA (reference sequence). CDR3 nucleotides: TGCAGTGCCCCCCAGGAAGACACTGAAGCTTTCTTT. Translation: CSAPQEDTEAFF.

The V and J genes are TRBV20-1 and TRBJ1-2, with 7 bases that match TRBD1. V lost 3 bases, J lost 4 bases, and 5 bases stayed unmatched. CDR1 is DFQATT and CDR2 is SNEGSKA in the germline V gene (reference sequence). The length of the CDR3 is 13 residues. CDR3 sequence: CSASQGGSYGYTF. As DNA, the CDR3 is TGCAGTGCTAGCCAGGGGGGAAGCTATGGCTACACCTTC.

This chain connects TRBV6-5 to TRBJ1-5, with D possibly matching TRBD1 (5 bases). Trimming removed 6 bases from V and 3 bases from J, with 12 bases in between. Per germline, CDR1 MNHEY and CDR2 SVGAGI. The CDR3 totals 14 residues. CDR3 residues: CASSPGGYNQPQHF. In nucleotides, the CDR3 is TGTGCCAGCAGCCCCGGGGGGTACAATCAGCCCCAGCATTTT.

This chain links TRBV5-6 with TRBJ2-7, with D maybe TRBD1 (7 bases). Germline CDR1 and CDR2: SGHDT and YYEEEE. V was trimmed by 0 bases and J by 2 bases, leaving 33 bases between them. This CDR3 region has 22 residues. For the CDR3, the DNA is TGTGCCAGCAGCTTGGTCGGGGGACAGAAACTACGGGGGACAGTCAGAACCTACGAGCAGTACTTC. Protein: CASSLVGGQKLRGTVRTYEQYF.

The chain recombines TRBV27 with TRBJ1-3, with 7 bases identical to TRBD1. Trimming cost V 8 bases and J 0 bases; bases outside gene matches: 13. CDR3 size: 17 residues. Germline assignment: CDR1 MNHEY and CDR2 SMNVEV (reference sequence). The CDR3 DNA follows: TGTGCCAGCGGGTACCTCGGACAGGCCGGCTCTGGAAACACCATATATTTT. Amino acids: CASGYLGQAGSGNTIYF.

V and J are TRBV29-1 and TRBJ1-5; D ambiguous. Germline V gene sequence: CDR1 SQVTM, CDR2 ANQGSEA. Trimming cost V 4 bases and J 5 bases, with 12 bases left between them. The CDR3 spans 13 residues. In nucleotides, the CDR3 is TGCAGCGTTGGTGGAGGTTGGGATCAGCCCCAGCATTTT. Its translation is CSVGGGWDQPQHF.

The rearrangement links TRBV20-1 to TRBJ2-7; 11 positions match TRBD1. The CDR3 contains 15 residues. After removal of 5 bases from V and 1 base from J, the junction contained 7 bases not matched to a gene. The germline gives CDR1 DFQATT, CDR2 SNEGSKA (reference sequence). The CDR3, as DNA: TGCAGTGCTGCCTCCGGGACAGGGGGATCCTACGAGCAGTACTTC. Translated: CSAASGTGGSYEQYF.

The rearrangement uses TRBV4-1 and TRBJ1-4; no firm D call. V was trimmed by 0 bases and J by 6 bases, leaving 11 bases between them. Germline CDR1 reads MGHRA; CDR2 reads YSYEKL. The CDR3 runs to 15 residues. CDR3 loop: CASSQDLQEDEKLFF. In nucleotides, the CDR3 is TGCGCCAGCAGCCAAGATCTCCAGGAAGATGAAAAACTGTTTTTT.

The rearrangement links TRBV2 to TRBJ2-7, with a tentative D call TRBD2 (5 bases). This CDR3 has 15 residues. Germline CDR1 is SNHLY and CDR2 is FYNNEI. V lost 1 base and J 6 bases, leaving 16 bases between the germline ends. CDR3 bases: TGTGCCAGCAGTGAAGGACTCGAGGGTATGCGCGAGCAGTACTTC. This encodes CASSEGLEGMREQYF.

The CDR3 DNA sequence: TGCGCCAGCAGCCAAGGTGGGGCCAACGTCCTGACTTTC. Its translation is CASSQGGANVLTF. V gene TRBV4-3 combines with J gene TRBJ2-6; D remains ambiguous. The CDR3 contains 13 residues. V was clipped by 1 base and J by 3 bases, with 1 base between them. CDR1 and CDR2 from the germline V gene are LGHNA and YSLEER.

The chain recombines TRBV12-3 or TRBV12-4 with TRBJ2-5, with 8 bases fitting TRBD2. After removal of 4 bases from V and 5 bases from J, the junction contained 3 bases not matched to a gene. CDR3 length: 13 amino acids. CDR3 protein: CASSWTSWETQYF. CDR3 nucleotides: TGTGCCAGCAGTTGGACTAGCTGGGAGACCCAGTACTTC.